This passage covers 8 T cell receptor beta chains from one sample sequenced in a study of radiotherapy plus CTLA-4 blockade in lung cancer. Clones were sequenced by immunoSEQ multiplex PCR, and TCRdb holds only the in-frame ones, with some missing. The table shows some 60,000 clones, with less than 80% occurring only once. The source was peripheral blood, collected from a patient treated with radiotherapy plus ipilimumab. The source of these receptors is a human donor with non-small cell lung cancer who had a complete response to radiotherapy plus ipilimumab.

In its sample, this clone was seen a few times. The DNA for the CDR3 is TGTGCCAGCAGTTTAGCGGGACTAGCGGGTGGCGAGCAGTTCTTC. Amino acid sequence: CASSLAGLAGGEQFF. The chain employs TRBV27 and TRBJ2-1, with 12 bases matching TRBD2. V gave up 2 bases and J gave up 10 bases; unmatched junction bases: 6. The CDR3 contains 15 residues. CDR1 is MNHEY and CDR2 is SMNVEV in the germline V gene (reference sequence).

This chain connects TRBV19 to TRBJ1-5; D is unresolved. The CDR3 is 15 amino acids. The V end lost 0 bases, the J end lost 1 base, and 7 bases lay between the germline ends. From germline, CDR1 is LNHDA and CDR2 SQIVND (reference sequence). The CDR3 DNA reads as TGTGCCAGTAGTATAGAAGCACCGAGCAATCAGCCCCAGCATTTT. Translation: CASSIEAPSNQPQHF.

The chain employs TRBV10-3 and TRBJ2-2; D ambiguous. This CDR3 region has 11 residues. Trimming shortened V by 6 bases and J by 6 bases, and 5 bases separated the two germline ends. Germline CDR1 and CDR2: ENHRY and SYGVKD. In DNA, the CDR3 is TGTGCCATCAGCTTATCCGGGGAGCTGTTTTTT. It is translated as CAISLSGELFF.

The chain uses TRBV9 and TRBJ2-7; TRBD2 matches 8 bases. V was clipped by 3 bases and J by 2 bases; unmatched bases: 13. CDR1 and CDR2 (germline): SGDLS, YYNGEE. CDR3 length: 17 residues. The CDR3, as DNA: TGTGCCAGCAGCGACCCTGTTAGATTAGCGGGACCCTACGAGCAGTACGTC. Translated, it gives CASSDPVRLAGPYEQYV.

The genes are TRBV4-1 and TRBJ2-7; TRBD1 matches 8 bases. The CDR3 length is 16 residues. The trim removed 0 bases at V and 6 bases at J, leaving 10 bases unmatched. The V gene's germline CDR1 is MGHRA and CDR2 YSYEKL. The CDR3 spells CASSQESLGQAGEQYF. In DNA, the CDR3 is TGCGCCAGCAGCCAAGAAAGCCTGGGACAGGCCGGCGAGCAGTACTTC.

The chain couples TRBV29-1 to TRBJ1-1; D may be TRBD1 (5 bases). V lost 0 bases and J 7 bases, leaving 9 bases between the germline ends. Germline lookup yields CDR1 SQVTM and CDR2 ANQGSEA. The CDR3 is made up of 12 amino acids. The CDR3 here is CSVEEGAYEAFF. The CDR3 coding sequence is TGCAGCGTTGAAGAAGGGGCCTATGAAGCTTTCTTT.

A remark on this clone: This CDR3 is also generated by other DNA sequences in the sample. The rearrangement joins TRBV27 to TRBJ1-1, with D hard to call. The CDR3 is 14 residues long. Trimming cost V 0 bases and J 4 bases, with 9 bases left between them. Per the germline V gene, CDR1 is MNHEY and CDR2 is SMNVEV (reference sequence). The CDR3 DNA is TGTGCCAGCAGTTTATCCCGAGGTGGCACTGAAGCTTTCTTT. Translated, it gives CASSLSRGGTEAFF.

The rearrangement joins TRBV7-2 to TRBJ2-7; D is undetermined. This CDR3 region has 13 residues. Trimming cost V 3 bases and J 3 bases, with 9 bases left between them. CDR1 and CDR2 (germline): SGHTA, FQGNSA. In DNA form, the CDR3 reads TGTGCCAGCAGCTTCCTAGTCGGCTACGAGCAGTACGTC. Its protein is CASSFLVGYEQYV.